This TCR beta chain was sequenced during a study of blood T cell repertoires in COVID-19. Study information: Nucleic acid was either cDNA or gDNA, and it came from T cells, B-cell-depleted T cells, or PBMCs.

Germline CDR1 is SGDLS and CDR2 is YYNGEE. The V and J ends lost 0 bases and 2 bases respectively, with 14 bases between them. The CDR3 covers 16 residues. Sequencing used immunoSEQ multiplex PCR; TCRdb keeps in-frame clones, though not all of them. The table records approximately 300,000 clones, around four fifths of them present only once. In its sample, this clone was seen a few times. The J gene is TRBJ1-1, the V gene TRBV9; the D is unclear. The origin of this receptor is a woman aged 50 to 60 with active or convalescent COVID-19. The sample consisted of peripheral blood. CDR3 loop: CASSVASQQTNTEAFF. The CDR3 nucleotides read TGTGCCAGCAGCGTAGCTTCCCAACAGACAAACACTGAAGCTTTCTTT. The full variable domain, in which reference TRBV9 and TRBJ1-1 provide the parts outside the CDR3, is DSGVTQTPKHLITATGQRVTLRCSPRSGDLSVYWYQQSLDQGLQFLIQYYNGEERAKGNILERFSAQQFPDLHSELNLSSLELGDSALYFCASSVASQQTNTEAFFGQGTRLTVV.